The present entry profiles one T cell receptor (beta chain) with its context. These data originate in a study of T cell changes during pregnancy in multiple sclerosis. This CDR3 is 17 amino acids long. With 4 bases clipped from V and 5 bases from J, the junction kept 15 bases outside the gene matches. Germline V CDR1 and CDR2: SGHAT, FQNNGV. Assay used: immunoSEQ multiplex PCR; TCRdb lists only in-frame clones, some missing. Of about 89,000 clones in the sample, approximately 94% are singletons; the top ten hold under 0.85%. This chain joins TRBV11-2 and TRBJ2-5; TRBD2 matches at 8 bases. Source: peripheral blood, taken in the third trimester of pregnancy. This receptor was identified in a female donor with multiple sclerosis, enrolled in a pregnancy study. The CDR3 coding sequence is TGTGCCAGCAGCTACCTCCCGCTTAGGCGGGAGGCGGAGACCCAGTACTTC. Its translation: CASSYLPLRREAETQYF.